This is a list of T cell receptor beta chains from one sample in a study of blood T cell repertoires in COVID-19. The protocol was immunoSEQ multiplex PCR, while the TCRdb copy is restricted to in-frame clones and leaves out a portion. Of tens of thousands of clones listed, about 83% are singletons. The sequencing sample was made of peripheral blood. These receptors originate from a woman in her sixties or seventies with acute or convalescent COVID-19. CDR3s include the opening cysteine and the closing phenylalanine or tryptophan. The D gene is left open where the match is weak. Size is omitted from some rows. Given values are once, few, many or a class for expanded clones.

>.|.|TRBV24-1|TRBJ1-2
CATSDQLYGYTF
TGTGCCACCAGTGACCAGTTATATGGCTACACCTTC
>.|few|TRBV2|TRBJ1-5
CASSGTASDQPQHF
TGTGCCAGCAGTGGGACAGCCTCGGATCAGCCCCAGCATTTT
>TRBD2|.|TRBV19|TRBJ2-5
CASRSGGAGETQYF
TGTGCCAGTAGGAGCGGGGGGGCGGGAGAGACCCAGTACTTC
>TRBD1|.|TRBV10-1|TRBJ2-5
CASSGIRTGGKETQYF
TGCGCCAGCAGTGGGATTAGGACAGGGGGTAAAGAGACCCAGTACTTC
>.|.|TRBV5-1|TRBJ1-1
CASSLVSNTEAFF
TGCGCCAGCAGCTTGGTCAGTAACACTGAAGCTTTCTTT
>.|.|TRBV3-1/TRBV3-2|TRBJ1-1
CASSYGLGALNTEAFF
TGTGCCAGCAGCTACGGCTTGGGGGCTCTGAACACTGAAGCTTTCTTT
>.|.|TRBV5-8|TRBJ2-3
CASIYRGTDTQYF
TGTGCCAGCATCTACAGGGGCACAGATACGCAGTATTTT
>.|.|TRBV19|TRBJ1-1
CASSGRVYEAFF
TGTGCCAGTAGTGGCAGGGTGTACGAAGCTTTCTTT
>.|.|TRBV19|TRBJ1-2
CASTIVPGTHYGYTF
TGTGCCAGTACGATAGTCCCTGGGACACACTATGGCTACACCTTC
>.|.|TRBV11-3|TRBJ1-1
CASSLEGRATEAFF
TGTGCCAGCAGCTTAGAAGGCAGGGCCACTGAAGCTTTCTTT
>.|.|TRBV7-2|TRBJ2-3
CASSPQRARTDTQYF
TGTGCCAGCAGCCCCCAGCGGGCCCGCACAGATACGCAGTATTTT
>.|.|TRBV9|TRBJ1-4
CASSVTPTGSGEKLFF
TGTGCCAGCAGCGTAACCCCAACAGGGTCGGGAGAAAAACTGTTTTTT
>.|.|TRBV28|TRBJ1-6
CASSSRTADFHF
TGTGCCAGCAGTTCCCGGACAGCCGATTTCCACTTT
>.|.|TRBV3-1/TRBV3-2|TRBJ2-1
CASSQEPGNEQFF
TGTGCCAGCAGCCAGGAGCCGGGTAATGAGCAGTTCTTC
>TRBD1|.|TRBV7-2|TRBJ1-4
CASSLQGVSEKLFF
TGTGCCAGCAGCTTACAGGGGGTTAGTGAAAAACTGTTTTTT
>TRBD1|.|TRBV5-8|TRBJ1-3
CASSLKTGIGNTIYF
TGTGCCAGCAGCCTTAAGACAGGGATTGGAAACACCATATATTTT
>.|.|TRBV10-3|TRBJ1-3
CAIRGDTLSGNTIYF
TGTGCCATCAGGGGGGACACCCTCTCTGGAAACACCATATATTTT
>.|.|TRBV6-5|TRBJ1-6
CASSPSGMNNSPLHF
TGTGCCAGCAGTCCTTCCGGGATGAATAATTCACCCCTCCACTTT
>.|.|TRBV4-1|TRBJ1-5
CASSHGQIVRNQPQHF
TGCGCCAGCAGCCATGGACAGATTGTGCGGAATCAGCCCCAGCATTTT
>.|.|TRBV24-1|TRBJ2-3
CATSDYLSSSTDTQYF
TGTGCCACCAGTGATTACCTCAGTTCATCCACAGATACGCAGTATTTT
>.|.|TRBV28|TRBJ1-2
CASSLRLGGYTF
TGTGCCAGCAGTCTGCGACTGGGTGGCTACACCTTC
>.|.|TRBV5-4|TRBJ2-3
CASRSTGGPTDTQYF
TGTGCCAGCAGGTCTACTGGCGGGCCGACAGATACGCAGTATTTT
>TRBD1|.|TRBV19|TRBJ1-2
CASSSRQGFAGYTF
TGTGCCAGTAGTTCCAGACAGGGCTTTGCTGGCTACACCTTC
>.|.|TRBV19|TRBJ1-1
CASTLGRNTEAFF
TGTGCCAGTACCCTCGGGAGGAACACTGAAGCTTTCTTT
>.|.|TRBV7-9|TRBJ1-1
CASSLDGRWAFF
TGTGCCAGCAGCTTAGATGGCAGATGGGCTTTCTTT
>.|.|TRBV6-5|TRBJ1-5
CASSGGPKYQPQHF
TGTGCCAGCAGCGGGGGGCCGAAGTATCAGCCCCAGCATTTT
>TRBD2|.|TRBV5-1|TRBJ2-5
CASSATGTSGLETQYF
TGCGCCAGCAGCGCAACCGGGACTAGCGGGTTGGAGACCCAGTACTTC
>.|.|TRBV5-1|TRBJ1-4
CASSSRGDAGSEKLFF
TGCGCCAGCAGCTCCCGGGGGGACGCGGGGTCTGAAAAACTGTTTTTT
>TRBD1|.|TRBV18|TRBJ1-2
CASSPLRQGSYGYTF
TGTGCCAGCTCACCACTTCGACAGGGGTCCTATGGCTACACCTTC
>TRBD1|.|TRBV4-3|TRBJ1-4
CASSLGGGQGGEKLFF
TGCGCCAGCAGCCTAGGGGGGGGACAGGGTGGAGAAAAACTGTTTTTT
>TRBD2|.|TRBV11-1|TRBJ2-3
CAISLPGGLNTQYF
TGTGCCATCTCCCTCCCGGGGGGGCTTAATACGCAGTATTTT
>TRBD2|.|TRBV6-5|TRBJ2-7
CASASGKPYEQYF
TGTGCCAGTGCTAGCGGGAAACCCTACGAGCAGTACTTC
>TRBD2|few|TRBV7-9|TRBJ2-3
CASSPGTSGSTDTQYF
TGTGCCAGCAGCCCAGGGACTAGCGGAAGCACAGATACGCAGTATTTT